The clone carrying this T cell receptor beta chain has a handful of counts. As yet, its antigen is unknown. TCRdb reprocessed the reads with MiXCR, giving one entry per CDR3 protein. The sample has 51,000 or so distinct CDR3 sequences; about 20% are singletons. This specimen comes from a study of T cell repertoires in cytomegalovirus infection. On the study more broadly: Researchers turned to recently identified HLA-C-restricted CMV epitopes as well as well-studied HLA-B-restricted ones.

Between the trimmed V and J ends, which lost 0 bases and 8 bases, there was a span of 13 bases. The CDR3 has 14 amino acids. Study results and caveats: Adding up the frequency of public TCR beta families identified people who carried CMV plus the relevant HLA. In two of eight donors, the top clonotype was HLA-C-restricted CMV-specific.

The receptor's source is a human donor in good health (CMV status not recorded). Some clones in this sample may be carry-over from other donors' samples. This sample comprised CD8+ T cells from cultured PBMCs, obtained from culture after CMV antigen stimulation. The J gene is TRBJ1-1, the V gene TRBV12-3 or TRBV12-4, with D unclear. The CDR3 is CASSLAINGREAFF. The CDR3 nucleotides read TGTGCCAGCAGTTTAGCGATAAATGGCCGAGAAGCTTTCTTT.